A selection of T cell receptor beta chains follows, all from one sample in a study of OX40 agonist ivuxolimab in advanced cancers. The assay was immunoSEQ multiplex PCR, and TCRdb's table has in-frame clones only and misses some. Of some 80,000 clones in the sample, approximately 84% were seen once. Sequenced material: CD4+ or CD8+ T cells sorted from blood, taken in a trial of the OX40 agonist ivuxolimab. These receptors were taken from an adult with an advanced solid tumor such as melanoma, head and neck, liver or kidney cancer. The CDR3 runs from the conserved cysteine through the conserved F or W. The D gene is left open where the match is weak. A row's size may be missing; if present it is once, few, many or a size class.

TRBJ2-1,TRBV6-5,.,.,TGTGCCGTCGCGGAACAACCACCCTACAATGAGCAGTTCTTC,CAVAEQPPYNEQFF
TRBJ1-1,TRBV19,.,.,TGTGCCAGTAGTATGGGAGAAACTTACGAAGCTTTCTTT,CASSMGETYEAFF
TRBJ2-5,TRBV19,.,.,TGTGCCAGTAGTATCTTGTCTACAGGGACCCAGTACTTC,CASSILSTGTQYF
TRBJ2-7,TRBV7-9,once,.,TGTGCCAGCAGCTTATTGCGGCGAAACTACGAGCAGTACTTC,CASSLLRRNYEQYF
TRBJ2-5,TRBV7-6,.,TRBD1,TGTGCCAGCAGCTTAGCTGCGTACAGGGGGGATGGAGAGACCCAGTACTTC,CASSLAAYRGDGETQYF
TRBJ2-3,TRBV5-1,.,.,TGCGCCAGCAGCCCCGGAGGGGAGACAGATACGCAGTATTTT,CASSPGGETDTQYF
TRBJ2-3,TRBV7-2,.,TRBD2,TGTGCCAGCAGCTTCCTTCTAGCGGGGGGGCGCGCAGATACGCAGTATTTT,CASSFLLAGGRADTQYF
TRBJ2-5,TRBV7-9,.,.,TGTGCCAGCAGCTTAGGACTACCCCGAGGAGAGACCCAGTACTTC,CASSLGLPRGETQYF
TRBJ2-3,TRBV30,.,TRBD2,TGTGCCTGGAGTCGGGACTACCGAGATACGCAGTATTTT,CAWSRDYRDTQYF
TRBJ1-4,TRBV19,.,.,TGTGCCAGTAGTATGAATCTTGGCTCCACAACTAATGAAAAACTGTTTTTT,CASSMNLGSTTNEKLFF
TRBJ1-1,TRBV7-8,.,.,TGTGCCAGCAGCCCATCCCGGGACGTCAAACACACTGAAGCTTTCTTT,CASSPSRDVKHTEAFF
TRBJ2-3,TRBV27,.,.,TGTGCCAGCAGTTTAAACAGACACACAGATACGCAGTATTTT,CASSLNRHTDTQYF
TRBJ2-3,TRBV5-1,.,TRBD2,TGCGCCAGCAGCAAGGGGACTAGCGGGTCTAGCACAGATACGCAGTATTTT,CASSKGTSGSSTDTQYF
TRBJ1-1,TRBV19,few,.,TGTGCCAGTGCTCGACGCATGAACACTGAAGCTTTCTTT,CASARRMNTEAFF
TRBJ2-7,TRBV5-4,.,.,TGTGCCAGCAGCCTTTGGGACCGGCGAGGGGGCGAGCAGTACTTC,CASSLWDRRGGEQYF
TRBJ1-3,TRBV5-6,.,.,TGTGCCAGCAGCTTAGAAGTCTCTGGAAACACCATATATTTT,CASSLEVSGNTIYF
TRBJ2-3,TRBV10-2,.,TRBD2,TGCGCCAGCAGTAAATCCGGGAGGACAGATACGCAGTATTTT,CASSKSGRTDTQYF
TRBJ2-3,TRBV5-6,.,.,TGTGCCAGCAGCCTGCGGGGTATCCAAGAAGATACGCAGTATTTT,CASSLRGIQEDTQYF
TRBJ2-2,TRBV30,.,TRBD2,TGTGCCTGGAGCTCCAGGCCCGCGGGGGACACCGGGGAGCTGTTTTTT,CAWSSRPAGDTGELFF
TRBJ1-6,TRBV11-2,.,.,TGTGCCAGCAGCTCACAGGGTACGGAGGATTCACCCCTCCACTTT,CASSSQGTEDSPLHF
TRBJ1-3,TRBV5-5,.,.,TGTGCCAGCAGCTTGGGTCCGTTCACTGATCCTGTTAGAAACACCATATATTTT,CASSLGPFTDPVRNTIYF
TRBJ2-7,TRBV4-1,few,.,TGCGCCAGCGGAGACAGTTCCTACGAGCAGTACTTC,CASGDSSYEQYF
TRBJ2-5,TRBV14,.,.,TGTGCCAGCAGCCTTACTGGCGCCCAGTACTTC,CASSLTGAQYF
TRBJ1-1,TRBV13,.,TRBD1,TGTGCCAGCAGCCTGGGACAGGGGTATGGCACTGAAGCTTTCTTT,CASSLGQGYGTEAFF
TRBJ2-4,TRBV6-5,.,TRBD2,TGTGCCAGCAGTTACTCAGGGGAGGGAGCCAAAAACATTCAGTACTTC,CASSYSGEGAKNIQYF
TRBJ2-1,TRBV29-1,.,.,TGCAGCGTTGGGACGGCGCGGGAACCATACAATGAGCAGTTCTTC,CSVGTAREPYNEQFF
TRBJ1-4,TRBV11-2,few,.,TGTGCCAGCAGCGCCGGGGCAGAACTGTTTTTT,CASSAGAELFF
TRBJ2-5,TRBV6-1,.,.,TGTGCCAGCAGGGCTAGTGGGGGAGAGACCCAGTACTTC,CASRASGGETQYF
TRBJ2-5,TRBV30,.,.,TGTGCCTGGAGTGGTAGCGAGACCCAGTACTTC,CAWSGSETQYF
TRBJ2-7,TRBV6-1,once,.,TGTGCCAGCGGGATTGGCGCATCCTACGAGCAGTACTTC,CASGIGASYEQYF
TRBJ1-1,TRBV7-2,.,.,TGTGCCAGCAGCTTAGAGGGGATAAACACTGAAGCTTTCTTT,CASSLEGINTEAFF
TRBJ2-2,TRBV5-4,.,.,TGTGCCAGCAGCTTCGGGGGATCAAACAGGGAGCTGTTTTTT,CASSFGGSNRELFF
TRBJ1-1,TRBV5-1,.,.,TGCGCCAGCAGCTTGACGGGTATTGAAGCTTTCTTT,CASSLTGIEAFF
TRBJ1-4,TRBV7-2,.,.,TGTGCCAGCAGCCCGACAGTAGCAACTAATGAAAAACTGTTTTTT,CASSPTVATNEKLFF
TRBJ2-6,TRBV5-4,.,.,TGTGCCAGCAGCTTTGATTACTCTGGGGCCAACGTCCTGACTTTC,CASSFDYSGANVLTF
TRBJ2-3,TRBV6-1,.,.,TGTGCCAGCAGTTCCGGGCACCCCACAGATACGCAGTATTTT,CASSSGHPTDTQYF
TRBJ2-3,TRBV15,.,TRBD2,TGTGCCACCAGCAGACCTAGCGGGAGGGGATCAAATACGCAGTATTTT,CATSRPSGRGSNTQYF
TRBJ2-7,TRBV7-6,.,.,TGTGCCAGCAGCCCCAGCGGGACAGGAGGAGGGCTCGAGCAGTACTTC,CASSPSGTGGGLEQYF
TRBJ2-3,TRBV5-1,once,.,TGCGCCAGCAGCTTGGGTGGTTTTCTTAGCACAGATACGCAGTATTTT,CASSLGGFLSTDTQYF
TRBJ1-2,TRBV5-6,.,TRBD1,TGTGCCAGCAGCTTGGTCGGACAGGGGGCTTACTATGGCTACACCTTC,CASSLVGQGAYYGYTF
TRBJ2-1,TRBV10-3,.,.,TGTGCCATCAGTTTTAGCGGAGAGAATGAGCAGTTCTTC,CAISFSGENEQFF
TRBJ2-1,TRBV7-9,few,.,TGTGCCAGCAACAACCGGGGGCGCAATGAGCAGTTCTTC,CASNNRGRNEQFF
TRBJ2-7,TRBV12-5,.,.,TGTGCTAGTGGTTTTGGGGAGTTCTCCGAGCAGTACTTC,CASGFGEFSEQYF
TRBJ2-3,TRBV2,.,TRBD1,TGTGCCGGAAGACAGGGGGAGGCAGATACGCAGTATTTT,CAGRQGEADTQYF
TRBJ1-1,TRBV29-1,.,.,TGCAGCGTTGAGGAGTCGGTAGGGACTGAAGCTTTCTTT,CSVEESVGTEAFF
TRBJ2-1,TRBV15,.,.,TGTGCCACCAGCAGAAGAACAGGTAGCTCCTACAATGAGCAGTTCTTC,CATSRRTGSSYNEQFF
TRBJ1-5,TRBV7-9,.,TRBD1,TGTGCCAGCAGCCCCGACAGGGCCAATCAGCCCCAGCATTTT,CASSPDRANQPQHF
TRBJ1-1,TRBV6-5,.,.,TGTGCCAGCAGTTACTCCCCGCTAGGTAGGACTGAAGCTTTCTTT,CASSYSPLGRTEAFF
TRBJ1-2,TRBV5-1,.,.,TGCGCCAGCAGCTTGGACGGGAGGGCTAACTATGGCTACACCTTC,CASSLDGRANYGYTF
TRBJ2-5,TRBV28,few,.,TGTGCCAGCTATCTTCAGGGGACCGAGACCCAGTACTTC,CASYLQGTETQYF
TRBJ1-2,TRBV14,.,.,TGTGCCAGCAGTCCCGGGACTTTTACTTATGGCTACACCTTC,CASSPGTFTYGYTF
TRBJ2-1,TRBV28,.,.,TGTGCCAGCAGTTTCTCGGGCTCTAACAATGAGCAGTTCTTC,CASSFSGSNNEQFF
TRBJ2-3,TRBV15,.,TRBD2,TGTGCCACCAGCCCGAGGGAGGGGTATAAGGATACGCAGTATTTT,CATSPREGYKDTQYF
TRBJ1-2,TRBV5-4,.,.,TGTGCCAGCAGCTTGGGACTGCCGGTAGGCTATGGCTACACCTTC,CASSLGLPVGYGYTF
TRBJ1-1,TRBV7-8,.,.,TGTGCCAGCAGCCGGGTCGCAGGGCCGGCCACTGAAGCTTTCTTT,CASSRVAGPATEAFF
TRBJ2-4,TRBV5-1,.,.,TGCGCCAGCAGCCTGGATCATGCGAACATTCAGTACTTC,CASSLDHANIQYF
TRBJ2-1,TRBV9,once,.,TGTGCCAGCAGCGTAGCGTCAGGTTACAATGAGCAGTTCTTC,CASSVASGYNEQFF